This TCR beta chain was retrieved from a study of CD8+CD57+ T cells in acquired aplastic anemia. The wider study: Recorded DNA amounts for sorted CD4+ and CD8+ cells had an average of approximately 3 ug.

This clonotype was recorded many times. What it binds is unknown. Genomic DNA served as template for TCR beta VDJ and CDR3 profiling. TCRdb redid the calling of the reads with MiXCR, one entry per CDR3 protein. In the table there are around 180,000 distinct CDR3 sequences, over 60% of which are singletons. Notes on the study in general: Patients and controls had in common 25 to 35 CD8+ CDR3 sequences. A significant difference in CD8+ Simpson's diversity between patients and controls was not found.

Material for sequencing was sorted CD4+, CD8+, or CD8+CD57+ T cells (not recorded which) from PBMCs. This TCR was sampled from a human donor with severe aplastic anemia or a healthy control (not recorded which).

The CDR3 nucleotides are TGTGCCAGCAGTATAAGGGGGAGCGAGGGACCCGGGGAGCTGTTTTTT. Its translation is CASSIRGSEGPGELFF. V gene TRBV6-5 combines with J gene TRBJ2-2; tentative D call: TRBD1 (6 bases). Germline CDR1 and CDR2: MNHEY and SVGAGI. CDR3 length: 16 residues. Between the trimmed V and J ends, which lost 5 bases and 6 bases, there was a span of 19 bases.